A single sample gave rise to the 26 T cell receptor beta chains below, sequenced in a study of cytomegalovirus exposure and HLA in healthy donors. A multiplex PCR was run with 60 Vbeta primers and 13 Jbeta primers. Produced via immunoSEQ multiplex PCR; TCRdb's table is partial and in-frame only. The repertoire holds 89,000 or so clones, with 70% to 80% as singletons. The specimen was PBMCs. These receptors came from a man younger than 30 in good health and CMV-seropositive.

This chain links TRBV2 with TRBJ2-7; D is unresolved. V gave up 1 base and J gave up 0 bases, with 7 bases separating them. The CDR3 loop spans 14 amino acids. CDR1 and CDR2 (germline): SNHLY, FYNNEI. In DNA form, the CDR3 reads TGTGCCAGCAGTGAAGGGCGGAACTCCTACGAGCAGTACTTC. As protein: CASSEGRNSYEQYF.

The V gene is TRBV5-4, the J gene TRBJ2-1, with D uncertain. V was trimmed by 1 base and J by 4 bases, leaving 6 bases between them. This CDR3 is built from 13 residues. Germline V gene sequence: CDR1 SGHNT, CDR2 YYREEE (reference sequence). The CDR3 DNA reads TGTGCCAGCAGCTTGACTGAGTACAATGAGCAGTTCTTC. Protein sequence: CASSLTEYNEQFF.

This clone was recorded a few times. The gene calls are TRBV4-1 and TRBJ2-3; tentative D call: TRBD2 (5 bases). V was shortened by 2 bases and J by 2 bases, with 14 bases between the two germline ends. This CDR3 region has 16 residues. From germline, CDR1 is MGHRA and CDR2 YSYEKL. CDR3 DNA: TGCGCCAGCAGCCAAAGCCGAGGACTCCCCACAGATACGCAGTATTTT. Translation: CASSQSRGLPTDTQYF.

The rearrangement joins TRBV29-1 to TRBJ2-7; 8 bases map to TRBD1. The CDR3 is 16 residues long. V gave up 6 bases and J gave up 1 base; unmatched junction bases: 14. Germline V gene data show CDR1 as SQVTM and CDR2 as ANQGSEA. CDR3 sequence reads: CSVKGVTGAGSYEQYF. CDR3 in DNA: TGCAGCGTAAAAGGGGTGACAGGGGCTGGGTCCTACGAGCAGTACTTC.

The chain couples TRBV11-2 to TRBJ1-4; a possible D gene is TRBD1 (5 bases). The CDR3 contains 15 residues. In germline, CDR1 is SGHAT, CDR2 FQNNGV. Trimming left V 1 base short and J 6 bases short, with 12 bases between. The CDR3 DNA reads TGTGCCAGCAGCTTAGTCGGGGGTTGGGATGAAAAACTGTTTTTT. Translating gives CASSLVGGWDEKLFF.

This clone was observed a single time. The gene calls are TRBV6-6 and TRBJ1-2; no firm D call. This CDR3 spans 13 amino acids. Trimming left V 0 bases short and J 4 bases short, with 6 bases between. The germline V gene has CDR1 MNHNY and CDR2 SVGAGI (reference sequence). The chain's CDR3 is CASSYSSSYGYTF. The CDR3 DNA reads as TGTGCCAGCAGTTACTCGTCCAGCTATGGCTACACCTTC.

The table lists this clone with a count of one. The rearrangement links TRBV5-1 to TRBJ2-5; no clear D. The CDR3 consists of 14 residues. Per the germline V gene, CDR1 is SGHRS and CDR2 is YFSETQ. V was pared by 0 bases and J by 3 bases, with 9 bases between. The CDR3, as DNA: TGCGCCAGCAGCTTGGTTGGGCAGAAAGAGACCCAGTACTTC. Amino acids: CASSLVGQKETQYF.

This chain joins TRBV30 and TRBJ2-3; D is uncertain. Germline CDR1 and CDR2: GTSNPN and SVGIG (reference sequence). Trimming took off 1 base at V and 0 bases at J, with 8 bases between the two ends. The CDR3 loop spans 14 amino acids. The CDR3 protein is CAWSGYRSTDTQYF. CDR3 nucleotide sequence: TGTGCCTGGAGTGGATACAGAAGCACAGATACGCAGTATTTT.

CDR3 sequence (DNA): TGTGCCAGCAGCCTTGGGGCTGGAGAGACCCAGTACTTC. This sequence encodes CASSLGAGETQYF. This sequence joins TRBV4-2 and TRBJ2-5; the D gene is possibly TRBD1 (5 bases). The CDR3 sequence is 13 residues long. Germline V gene lookup returns CDR1 LGHNA and CDR2 YNFKEQ. Deletions cut 4 bases from V and 4 bases from J, with 10 bases between.

J is TRBJ2-5 and V is TRBV6-1, with TRBD2 identical over 8 bases. Germline V gene sequence: CDR1 MNHNS, CDR2 SASEGT. This CDR3 has 14 amino acids. With 6 bases clipped from V and 3 bases from J, the junction kept 6 bases outside the gene matches. The CDR3 region is CASRTGLVKETQYF. In DNA form, the CDR3 reads TGTGCCAGCAGGACGGGACTAGTGAAAGAGACCCAGTACTTC.

V is TRBV19 and J is TRBJ2-7, with 11 bases matching TRBD2. CDR1 is LNHDA, CDR2 SQIVND, per germline (reference sequence). The ends lost 1 base at V and 3 bases at J; junction bases unmatched: 2. The CDR3 has 15 residues. The CDR3 region is CASSIAGTSGYEQYF. DNA of the CDR3: TGTGCCAGTAGTATAGCGGGGACTAGCGGCTACGAGCAGTACTTC.

The chain combines TRBV5-1 with TRBJ1-1; D is unresolved. Trimming stripped 7 bases from V and 0 bases from J, with 13 bases between. Per the germline V gene, CDR1 is SGHRS and CDR2 is YFSETQ. This CDR3 has 14 residues. The chain's CDR3 is CASRTNSLNTEAFF. In nucleotides, the CDR3 is TGCGCCAGCCGCACAAATTCGTTGAACACTGAAGCTTTCTTT.

V usage is TRBV5-1 and J usage is TRBJ2-1, with 9 bases that match TRBD2. Per the germline V gene, CDR1 is SGHRS and CDR2 is YFSETQ. V shed 0 bases and J 8 bases; nucleotides not matched to a gene: 9. This CDR3 is built from 16 residues. CDR3 sequence reads: CASSLDGRGGLDEQFF. The CDR3 nucleotides read TGCGCCAGCAGCTTGGATGGGCGGGGGGGCCTCGATGAGCAGTTCTTC.

This clone was seen only once. V usage is TRBV30 and J usage is TRBJ1-6; 7 bases are a match to TRBD1. Germline V CDR1 and CDR2: GTSNPN, SVGIG (reference sequence). The CDR3 has 16 amino acids. V gave up 6 bases and J gave up 9 bases; unmatched junction bases: 17. The CDR3 protein is CACTGVGSTLGSPLHF. CDR3 nucleotide sequence: TGTGCCTGCACAGGGGTTGGATCTACCCTAGGTTCACCCCTCCACTTT.

V is TRBV30 and J is TRBJ2-3, with D unresolved. This CDR3 has 12 residues. The germline V and J ends were trimmed by 3 bases and 3 bases, with 7 bases remaining between them. Looked up from germline, CDR1 is GTSNPN and CDR2 is SVGIG (reference sequence). CDR3 residues: CAWRTGTDTQYF. The CDR3 DNA is TGTGCCTGGAGGACTGGTACAGATACGCAGTATTTT.

This clone is a singleton in its sample. The chain combines TRBV25-1 with TRBJ2-2; TRBD1 matches at 9 bases. The germline V gene has CDR1 MGHDK and CDR2 SYGVNS. The CDR3 extends over 15 amino acids. The trim removed 5 bases at V and 5 bases at J, leaving 6 bases unmatched. CDR3 DNA: TGTGCCAGCAGTTTACCGGGACAGGGAACCGGGGAGCTGTTTTTT. Protein sequence: CASSLPGQGTGELFF.

This rearrangement joins TRBV7-9 to TRBJ1-4; D is ambiguous. V gave up 8 bases and J gave up 7 bases, with 14 bases separating them. Per the germline V gene, CDR1 is SEHNR and CDR2 is FQNEAQ (reference sequence). This CDR3 is built from 13 residues. The CDR3 reads CASQAPHAEKLFF. In DNA form, the CDR3 reads TGTGCCAGCCAGGCCCCTCACGCTGAAAAACTGTTTTTT.

This clone was seen more than once but under ten times. This chain joins TRBV5-1 and TRBJ2-7; 12 positions agree with TRBD1. The junction had 8 bases not matched to a gene; V was cut back by 3 bases and J by 7 bases. This CDR3 comprises 15 residues. Germline values: CDR1 SGHRS, CDR2 YFSETQ. CDR3 nucleotides: TGCGCCAGCAGCTCCCTGGGACAGGGGGCTGGGGAGCAGTACTTC. It yields the protein CASSSLGQGAGEQYF.

This chain joins TRBV5-6 and TRBJ2-7; 9 bases fit TRBD2. CDR3 length: 15 amino acids. The germline V gene encodes CDR1 SGHDT and CDR2 YYEEEE. The V segment lost 6 bases and the J segment 0 bases; nucleotides outside the gene matches: 7. CDR3 sequence: CASIPSGVPSYEQYF. DNA of the CDR3: TGTGCCAGCATCCCTAGCGGGGTCCCCTCCTACGAGCAGTACTTC. Combining the CDR3 with reference TRBV5-6 and TRBJ2-7 gives the whole variable domain DAGVTQSPTHLIKTRGQQVTLRCSPKSGHDTVSWYQQALGQGPQFIFQYYEEEERQRGNFPDRFSGHQFPNYSSELNVNALLLGDSALYLCASIPSGVPSYEQYFGPGTRLTVT.

This sequence joins TRBV30 and TRBJ2-7, with a tentative D call TRBD2 (7 bases). The CDR3 consists of 15 residues. Germline CDR1 and CDR2: GTSNPN and SVGIG (reference sequence). Trimming took off 2 bases at V and 1 base at J, with 15 bases between the two ends. CDR3 amino acids: CAWSRAGARSYEQYF. The CDR3 DNA reads TGTGCCTGGAGTAGGGCGGGGGCCCGGTCCTACGAGCAGTACTTC.

The chain employs TRBV7-2 and TRBJ1-5; tentatively, D is TRBD1 (5 bases). The ends were cut back, 4 bases at V and 2 bases at J, with 9 bases in the middle. The CDR3 covers 14 residues. The V gene's germline CDR1 is SGHTA and CDR2 FQGNSA. In DNA form, the CDR3 reads TGTGCCAGCAGCTCCCAGACAGGCAATCAGCCCCAGCATTTT. Its protein is CASSSQTGNQPQHF.

The chain combines TRBV2 with TRBJ1-3; 7 bases are shared with TRBD1. Germline V gene lookup returns CDR1 SNHLY and CDR2 FYNNEI. Trimming cost V 4 bases and J 0 bases; bases outside gene matches: 3. The CDR3 runs 15 residues. The CDR3 loop reads CASSVRGYSGNTIYF. CDR3 coding DNA: TGTGCCAGCAGTGTCAGGGGGTACTCTGGAAACACCATATATTTT.

The chain carries TRBV6-5 and TRBJ1-2, with 7 bases identical to TRBD1. The V segment lost 2 bases and the J segment 8 bases; nucleotides outside the gene matches: 8. The CDR3 is made up of 14 amino acids. The germline V gene encodes CDR1 MNHEY and CDR2 SVGAGI. DNA for the CDR3: TGTGCCAGCAGTTACGCGACAGGGAATGTCGGCTACACCTTC. It codes for CASSYATGNVGYTF.

This clone turned up a few times. The rearrangement links TRBV5-1 to TRBJ2-5; 10 bases map to TRBD1. CDR3 size: 16 residues. J gave up 5 bases and V 3 bases, and 10 bases lay outside the gene matches. The V gene's germline CDR1 is SGHRS and CDR2 YFSETQ. The CDR3: CASSSGTGESGETQYF. CDR3 in DNA: TGCGCCAGCAGCTCTGGGACAGGGGAGAGTGGGGAGACCCAGTACTTC.

The chain uses TRBV27 and TRBJ2-7; 8 nucleotides align to TRBD1. Trimming at V came to 3 bases and at J to 5 bases, leaving 6 bases not matched to a gene. This CDR3 spans 14 amino acids. The germline V gene encodes CDR1 MNHEY and CDR2 SMNVEV (reference sequence). CDR3: CASSFRTGSHEQYF. CDR3 bases: TGTGCCAGCAGTTTTCGGACAGGGAGCCACGAGCAGTACTTC.

This clone was counted between two and nine times. The CDR3 coding sequence is TGTGCCACCCAGGACTGGCCTGGCGAGCAGTACTTC. Protein product: CATQDWPGEQYF. The rearrangement links TRBV10-3 to TRBJ2-7; a possible D gene is TRBD2 (5 bases). Germline loops: CDR1 ENHRY, CDR2 SYGVKD. V was clipped by 10 bases and J by 6 bases, with 16 bases between them. The CDR3 sequence is 12 residues long.